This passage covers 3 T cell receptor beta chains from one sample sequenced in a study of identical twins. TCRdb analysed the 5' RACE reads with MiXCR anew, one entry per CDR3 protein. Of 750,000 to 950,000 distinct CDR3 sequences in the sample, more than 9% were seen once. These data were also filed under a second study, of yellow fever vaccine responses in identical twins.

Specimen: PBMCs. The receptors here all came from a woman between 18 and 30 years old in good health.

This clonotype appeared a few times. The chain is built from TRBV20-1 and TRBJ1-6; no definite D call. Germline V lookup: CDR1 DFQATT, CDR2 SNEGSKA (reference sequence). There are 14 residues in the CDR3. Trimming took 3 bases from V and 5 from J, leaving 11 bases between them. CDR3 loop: CSASRSVNNSPLHF. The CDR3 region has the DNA TGCAGTGCTAGTCGTTCCGTGAATAATTCACCCCTCCACTTT.

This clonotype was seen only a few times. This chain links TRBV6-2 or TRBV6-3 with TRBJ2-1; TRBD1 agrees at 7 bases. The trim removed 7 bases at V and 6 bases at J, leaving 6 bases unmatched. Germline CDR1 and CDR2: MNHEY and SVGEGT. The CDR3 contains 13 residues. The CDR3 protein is CASNPRGPNEQFF. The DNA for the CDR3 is TGTGCCAGCAACCCGAGGGGGCCCAATGAGCAGTTCTTC.

Here the CDR3 DNA reads TGCAGCGTTGAAGGACTAGCGGGCGCTCTGATCAATGAGCAGTTCTTC. Translating gives CSVEGLAGALINEQFF. This chain links TRBV29-1 with TRBJ2-1, with TRBD2 matching over 10 bases. Germline V lookup: CDR1 SQVTM, CDR2 ANQGSEA. Trimming took 1 base from V and 6 from J; bases not matched to a gene: 9. The CDR3 extends over 16 amino acids.